A selection of T cell receptor beta chains follows, all from one sample in a study of T cell repertoires in cytomegalovirus infection. TCRdb called the reads again in MiXCR, with one record for every CDR3 protein. This table holds 180,000 or so distinct CDR3 sequences, 15% to 20% found once. Sequenced: CD8+ T cells from PBMCs. The receptors derive from a human donor in good health (CMV status not recorded). Some clones in this sample may be carry-over from other donors' samples. Both conserved end residues are part of each CDR3. The order of the fields is J gene, D gene, clone size, V gene, CDR3 DNA, CDR3 protein. A D gene is named only where the DNA matches it firmly. Some rows mark clone size as missing; the rest say once, few, many or name a class of expanded clone.

J gene: TRBJ2-1; D gene: .; clone size: few; V gene: TRBV12-3/TRBV12-4; CDR3 DNA: TGTGCCAGCACGCAGGGGGAGCAGTTCTTC; CDR3 protein: CASTQGEQFF
J gene: TRBJ2-7; D gene: .; clone size: .; V gene: TRBV6-2/TRBV6-3; CDR3 DNA: TGTGCCAGCAGTGAGGGGCCCGTCTCCTACGAGCAGTACTTC; CDR3 protein: CASSEGPVSYEQYF
J gene: TRBJ1-2; D gene: .; clone size: .; V gene: TRBV7-9; CDR3 DNA: TGTGCCAGCAGCTTACAACGGGGCTACACCTTC; CDR3 protein: CASSLQRGYTF
J gene: TRBJ2-1; D gene: TRBD2; clone size: few; V gene: TRBV5-4; CDR3 DNA: TGTGCCAGCAGCTCCCCCCTAGCGGGGGGGGACAATGAGCAGTTCTTC; CDR3 protein: CASSSPLAGGDNEQFF
J gene: TRBJ1-1; D gene: .; clone size: few; V gene: TRBV4-2; CDR3 DNA: TGTGCCAGCAGCGCAGCCAAGACGGGGGGGGGTGAAGCTTTCTTT; CDR3 protein: CASSAAKTGGGEAFF
J gene: TRBJ2-1; D gene: TRBD1; clone size: few; V gene: TRBV6-5; CDR3 DNA: TGTGCCAGCAGTTACGAGAGGACAGGACTTTACAATGAGCAGTTCTTC; CDR3 protein: CASSYERTGLYNEQFF
J gene: TRBJ1-5; D gene: .; clone size: .; V gene: TRBV27; CDR3 DNA: TGTGCCAGCAGTCCCGCAGGGCCCCATCAGCCCCAGCATTTT; CDR3 protein: CASSPAGPHQPQHF
J gene: TRBJ2-1; D gene: .; clone size: .; V gene: TRBV11-1; CDR3 DNA: TGTGCCAGCAGCTTAGCGCAAGGACCCCTGGGACCGAGCTCCTACAATGAGCAGTTCTTC; CDR3 protein: CASSLAQGPLGPSSYNEQFF
J gene: TRBJ2-6; D gene: .; clone size: few; V gene: TRBV7-6; CDR3 DNA: TGTGCCAGCAGCTTATTAGCAGGAGAACACTCTGGGGCCAACGTCCTGACTTTC; CDR3 protein: CASSLLAGEHSGANVLTF
J gene: TRBJ1-2; D gene: .; clone size: few; V gene: TRBV29-1; CDR3 DNA: TGCAGCGTTGAGGGGGGGTCGGGCTACACCTTC; CDR3 protein: CSVEGGSGYTF
J gene: TRBJ2-5; D gene: .; clone size: .; V gene: TRBV29-1; CDR3 DNA: TGCAGCGTCGGCAAACAAGAGACCCAGTACTTC; CDR3 protein: CSVGKQETQYF
J gene: TRBJ2-2; D gene: TRBD2; clone size: .; V gene: TRBV7-2; CDR3 DNA: TGTGCCAGCAGCTTACTTCTAGCGGGGCGGGAGCTGTTTTTT; CDR3 protein: CASSLLLAGRELFF
J gene: TRBJ2-1; D gene: TRBD2; clone size: few; V gene: TRBV11-2; CDR3 DNA: TGTGCCAGCAGCTTAGCTGCTAGCGGGGGTTACAATGAGCAGTTCTTC; CDR3 protein: CASSLAASGGYNEQFF
J gene: TRBJ2-7; D gene: .; clone size: .; V gene: TRBV7-2; CDR3 DNA: TGTGCCAGCAGCTATCGTGTCAGGGGCGAACCCTACGAGCAGTACTTC; CDR3 protein: CASSYRVRGEPYEQYF
J gene: TRBJ1-3; D gene: .; clone size: .; V gene: TRBV29-1; CDR3 DNA: TGCAGCGTTGGAAACAGGGCCTCTGGAAACACCATATATTTT; CDR3 protein: CSVGNRASGNTIYF
J gene: TRBJ1-2; D gene: .; clone size: few; V gene: TRBV20-1; CDR3 DNA: TGCAGTGCTAGATCTCAGGCCTCTTATGGCTACACCTTC; CDR3 protein: CSARSQASYGYTF
J gene: TRBJ2-3; D gene: .; clone size: .; V gene: TRBV12-3/TRBV12-4; CDR3 DNA: TGTGCCAGCAGTTGGACATCAGATACGCAGTATTTT; CDR3 protein: CASSWTSDTQYF
J gene: TRBJ1-4; D gene: TRBD1; clone size: .; V gene: TRBV6-5; CDR3 DNA: TGTGCCACGACAGGGTGGGCAACTAATGAAAAACTGTTTTTT; CDR3 protein: CATTGWATNEKLFF
J gene: TRBJ2-1; D gene: .; clone size: many; V gene: TRBV7-6; CDR3 DNA: TGTGCCAGCAGCTTATTCCCCGACAATGAGCAGTTCTTC; CDR3 protein: CASSLFPDNEQFF
J gene: TRBJ1-1; D gene: TRBD1; clone size: few; V gene: TRBV6-5; CDR3 DNA: TGTGCCAGCAGGGGACAGGGGAAGAAAAACACTGAAGCTTTCTTT; CDR3 protein: CASRGQGKKNTEAFF
J gene: TRBJ1-1; D gene: .; clone size: many; V gene: TRBV7-8; CDR3 DNA: TGTGCCAGCACCAGGGTTTTGAACACTGAAGCTTTCTTT; CDR3 protein: CASTRVLNTEAFF
J gene: TRBJ1-1; D gene: .; clone size: .; V gene: TRBV4-1; CDR3 DNA: TGCGCCAGCAGTCCGTCGGCGGGCACTGAAGCTTTCTTT; CDR3 protein: CASSPSAGTEAFF
J gene: TRBJ2-5; D gene: .; clone size: few; V gene: TRBV7-9; CDR3 DNA: TGTGCCAGCAGCCCTACGGTGAACCAAGAGACCCAGTACTTC; CDR3 protein: CASSPTVNQETQYF
J gene: TRBJ2-7; D gene: .; clone size: few; V gene: TRBV15; CDR3 DNA: TGTGCCACCAGCAGAGATCGCGGCAGGGGCTACGAGCAGTACTTC; CDR3 protein: CATSRDRGRGYEQYF
J gene: TRBJ1-5; D gene: TRBD1; clone size: .; V gene: TRBV12-3/TRBV12-4; CDR3 DNA: TGTGCCAGCAGCCCTTGGACAGGGGGTAGCAATCAGCCCCAGCATTTT; CDR3 protein: CASSPWTGGSNQPQHF
J gene: TRBJ2-3; D gene: .; clone size: few; V gene: TRBV28; CDR3 DNA: TGTGCCAGCAGTTTGCAGGGAAGCACAGATACGCAGTATTTT; CDR3 protein: CASSLQGSTDTQYF
J gene: TRBJ1-4; D gene: .; clone size: .; V gene: TRBV12-3/TRBV12-4; CDR3 DNA: TGTGCCAGCACCCTATCAATAGAAAAACTGTTTTTT; CDR3 protein: CASTLSIEKLFF
J gene: TRBJ1-3; D gene: .; clone size: few; V gene: TRBV7-9; CDR3 DNA: TGTGCCAGCAGCCCGTCGGAGGGGTCTGGAAACACCATATATTTT; CDR3 protein: CASSPSEGSGNTIYF
J gene: TRBJ2-1; D gene: .; clone size: few; V gene: TRBV6-6; CDR3 DNA: TGTGCCAGCAGTTACTCAACGAAAACCAATGAGCAGTTCTTC; CDR3 protein: CASSYSTKTNEQFF
J gene: TRBJ2-3; D gene: .; clone size: few; V gene: TRBV7-6; CDR3 DNA: TGTGCCAGCAGCTTAGCGTTCACAGATACGCAGTATTTT; CDR3 protein: CASSLAFTDTQYF
J gene: TRBJ2-7; D gene: .; clone size: few; V gene: TRBV19; CDR3 DNA: TGTGCCAGTAGTGACAGTCCCTACGAGCAGTACTTC; CDR3 protein: CASSDSPYEQYF
J gene: TRBJ2-3; D gene: TRBD2; clone size: few; V gene: TRBV6-4; CDR3 DNA: TGTGCCAGCAGTGTAGCGGGGGGGCCAGATACGCAGTATTTT; CDR3 protein: CASSVAGGPDTQYF
J gene: TRBJ2-7; D gene: TRBD2; clone size: few; V gene: TRBV10-3; CDR3 DNA: TGTGCCATCACGACCGAGACTAGCGGTTACGAGCAGTACTTC; CDR3 protein: CAITTETSGYEQYF
J gene: TRBJ2-5; D gene: .; clone size: few; V gene: TRBV7-8; CDR3 DNA: TGTGCCAGCAGCTTAAAAGGGTGTGCTGGGGAGACCCAGTACTTC; CDR3 protein: CASSLKGCAGETQYF
J gene: TRBJ1-2; D gene: .; clone size: .; V gene: TRBV28; CDR3 DNA: TGTGCCAGCCACCTCCCGAACTATGGCTACACCTTC; CDR3 protein: CASHLPNYGYTF
J gene: TRBJ1-6; D gene: .; clone size: few; V gene: TRBV7-2; CDR3 DNA: TGTGCCAGCAGCCAGATTAGGACGGGGGCTGGATCACCCCTCCACTTT; CDR3 protein: CASSQIRTGAGSPLHF
J gene: TRBJ1-2; D gene: .; clone size: many; V gene: TRBV7-2; CDR3 DNA: TGTGCCAGCATCCCTCGACCTGGGACACATGGCTACACCTTC; CDR3 protein: CASIPRPGTHGYTF
J gene: TRBJ2-6; D gene: .; clone size: .; V gene: TRBV6-1; CDR3 DNA: TGTGCCAGCAGATACACAGGCTCTGGGGCCAACGTCCTGACTTTC; CDR3 protein: CASRYTGSGANVLTF
J gene: TRBJ2-3; D gene: .; clone size: .; V gene: TRBV5-1; CDR3 DNA: TGCGCCAGCAGCCCGGGGACCTACGTGTCAGATACGCAGTATTTT; CDR3 protein: CASSPGTYVSDTQYF
J gene: TRBJ1-6; D gene: .; clone size: .; V gene: TRBV4-1; CDR3 DNA: TGCGCCAGCAGCCAAGGGACAGACCATGCTTCACCCCTCCACTTT; CDR3 protein: CASSQGTDHASPLHF
J gene: TRBJ1-6; D gene: .; clone size: .; V gene: TRBV20-1; CDR3 DNA: TGCAGTGCCCGGGGAGAGGGAGGAAATTCACCCCTCCACTTT; CDR3 protein: CSARGEGGNSPLHF
J gene: TRBJ2-7; D gene: .; clone size: few; V gene: TRBV4-1; CDR3 DNA: TGCGCCAGCAGCCACGCTGCCTGGTACGAGCAGTACTTC; CDR3 protein: CASSHAAWYEQYF
J gene: TRBJ2-7; D gene: .; clone size: few; V gene: TRBV7-6; CDR3 DNA: TGTGCCAGCAGCTTAGCAGGGTCAAACGAGCAGTACTTC; CDR3 protein: CASSLAGSNEQYF
J gene: TRBJ2-7; D gene: .; clone size: few; V gene: TRBV12-3/TRBV12-4; CDR3 DNA: TGTGCCAGCAGTTTCAAGGCCTACGAGCAGTACTTC; CDR3 protein: CASSFKAYEQYF
J gene: TRBJ1-5; D gene: .; clone size: few; V gene: TRBV7-9; CDR3 DNA: TGTGCCAGCAGCTTAGCTATAGACCTCCGAGGGGAGCAGCCCCAGCATTTT; CDR3 protein: CASSLAIDLRGEQPQHF
J gene: TRBJ2-7; D gene: .; clone size: few; V gene: TRBV30; CDR3 DNA: TGTGCCTGGAGTGTGAAGGGCCACGAGCAGTACTTC; CDR3 protein: CAWSVKGHEQYF
J gene: TRBJ2-6; D gene: .; clone size: many; V gene: TRBV7-8; CDR3 DNA: TGTGCCAGCAGCTACACAGCGAACTCTGGGGCCAACGTCCTGACTTTC; CDR3 protein: CASSYTANSGANVLTF
J gene: TRBJ1-1; D gene: TRBD1; clone size: .; V gene: TRBV11-1; CDR3 DNA: TGTGCCAGCAGCCTAAGACAGGGCGAAATCACTGAAGCTTTCTTT; CDR3 protein: CASSLRQGEITEAFF
J gene: TRBJ2-3; D gene: TRBD2; clone size: few; V gene: TRBV7-2; CDR3 DNA: TGTGCCAGCAGCCTACTAGCGGGGGTGGCAGATACGCAGTATTTT; CDR3 protein: CASSLLAGVADTQYF
J gene: TRBJ2-7; D gene: .; clone size: .; V gene: TRBV6-6; CDR3 DNA: TGTGCCAGCAGCCCCAGGTCAACAGGAGGGGGATCCTACGAGCAGTACTTC; CDR3 protein: CASSPRSTGGGSYEQYF
J gene: TRBJ2-5; D gene: TRBD1; clone size: few; V gene: TRBV9; CDR3 DNA: TGTGCCAGCAGCGACCACGGTAGGGCAGGGGGTCTGGAGACCCAGTACTTC; CDR3 protein: CASSDHGRAGGLETQYF
J gene: TRBJ2-3; D gene: .; clone size: .; V gene: TRBV4-1; CDR3 DNA: TGCGCCAGCAGTTCTTCTCATACGCAGTATTTT; CDR3 protein: CASSSSHTQYF
J gene: TRBJ2-1; D gene: TRBD2; clone size: .; V gene: TRBV6-2/TRBV6-3; CDR3 DNA: TGTGCCAGCAGTTCGACTAGCGGGGGACACAATGAGCAGTTCTTC; CDR3 protein: CASSSTSGGHNEQFF
J gene: TRBJ2-2; D gene: .; clone size: .; V gene: TRBV2; CDR3 DNA: TGTGCCAGCTTCGGGACCTCCTTGGGGGAGCTGTTTTTT; CDR3 protein: CASFGTSLGELFF
J gene: TRBJ2-1; D gene: .; clone size: .; V gene: TRBV7-6; CDR3 DNA: TGTGCCAGCAGCCCGGGGGAGGTACCCTACAATGAGCAGTTCTTC; CDR3 protein: CASSPGEVPYNEQFF
J gene: TRBJ2-7; D gene: .; clone size: many; V gene: TRBV4-3; CDR3 DNA: TGCGCCAGCAGCCAAGGTCACGTCGGGGCCTCCGAGCAGTACTTC; CDR3 protein: CASSQGHVGASEQYF
J gene: TRBJ2-3; D gene: .; clone size: .; V gene: TRBV24-1; CDR3 DNA: TGTGCCACCAGTGATTTGAGCCTACTGGATACGCAGTATTTT; CDR3 protein: CATSDLSLLDTQYF
J gene: TRBJ1-1; D gene: TRBD1; clone size: many; V gene: TRBV6-1; CDR3 DNA: TGTGCCAGCAGGCGACAGGGGAACACTGAAGCTTTCTTT; CDR3 protein: CASRRQGNTEAFF
J gene: TRBJ2-3; D gene: TRBD2; clone size: few; V gene: TRBV28; CDR3 DNA: TGTGCCAGCAGCTCCCCCTTTAGCGGGGGGCCGGATGCAGATACGCAGTATTTT; CDR3 protein: CASSSPFSGGPDADTQYF